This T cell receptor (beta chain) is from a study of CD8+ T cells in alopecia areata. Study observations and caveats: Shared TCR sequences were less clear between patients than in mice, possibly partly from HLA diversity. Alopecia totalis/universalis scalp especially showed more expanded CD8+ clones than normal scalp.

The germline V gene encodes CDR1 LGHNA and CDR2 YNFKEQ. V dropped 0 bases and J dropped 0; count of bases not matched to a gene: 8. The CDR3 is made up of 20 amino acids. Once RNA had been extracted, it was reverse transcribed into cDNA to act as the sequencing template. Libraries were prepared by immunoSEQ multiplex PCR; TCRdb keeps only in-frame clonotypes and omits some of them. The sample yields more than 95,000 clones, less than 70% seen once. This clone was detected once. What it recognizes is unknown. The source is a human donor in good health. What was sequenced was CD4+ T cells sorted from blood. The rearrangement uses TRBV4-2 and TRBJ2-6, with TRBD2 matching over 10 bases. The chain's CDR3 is CASSQESSSGGYSGANVLTF. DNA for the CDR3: TGTGCCAGCAGCCAAGAATCCTCTAGCGGGGGATACTCTGGGGCCAACGTCCTGACTTTC.